Below, 19 T cell receptor beta chains from the same sample are listed, as sequenced in a study of cytomegalovirus exposure and HLA in healthy donors. Generated by immunoSEQ multiplex PCR, the TCRdb table keeps only in-frame clones and is missing some. Of approximately 270,000 clones listed, roughly nine tenths are singletons. The sequencing input was PBMCs. Every receptor here comes from a man between 18 and 35 years old in good health and CMV-seropositive.

This chain uses TRBV7-9 with TRBJ2-1, with 9 bases lining up with TRBD2. CDR1 and CDR2 (germline): SEHNR, FQNEAQ (reference sequence). V trimming: 2 bases; J trimming: 9 bases; junction bases outside the gene matches: 8. The CDR3 has 15 amino acids. Here the CDR3 DNA reads TGTGCCAGCAGCTTAAATAGCGGGAGTTGGGTTGAGCAGTTCTTC. It encodes CASSLNSGSWVEQFF.

This chain connects TRBV7-2 to TRBJ2-7; no firm D call. The V end lost 5 bases, the J end lost 6 bases, and 17 bases lay between the germline ends. Germline CDR1 and CDR2: SGHTA and FQGNSA. This CDR3 is built from 14 residues. CDR3 DNA: TGTGCCAGCAGCCCATACCAACGACTCGCCGAGCAGTACTTC. Protein sequence: CASSPYQRLAEQYF.

The V and J genes are TRBV27 and TRBJ1-5; no definite D call. The CDR3 consists of 13 residues. Trimming shortened V by 5 bases and J by 3 bases, and 8 bases separated the two germline ends. The germline V gene encodes CDR1 MNHEY and CDR2 SMNVEV (reference sequence). The CDR3 DNA sequence: TGTGCCAGCAGTCAAAGGGCCAATCAGCCCCAGCATTTT. This translates into CASSQRANQPQHF.

The chain has TRBV4-2 and TRBJ2-2; D remains unclear. Germline V CDR1 and CDR2: LGHNA, YNFKEQ. The CDR3 extends over 16 amino acids. V was clipped by 0 bases and J by 4 bases, with 12 bases between them. DNA for the CDR3: TGTGCCAGCAGCCAAGAAATTTTCCCCACCACCGGGGAGCTGTTTTTT. It yields the protein CASSQEIFPTTGELFF.

The table lists this clone with a count of one. The chain couples TRBV7-8 to TRBJ2-3, with 13 nucleotides matching TRBD2. Germline CDR1 is SGHVS and CDR2 is FQNEAQ. Germline trimming cut 5 bases from V and 5 bases from J; bases unmatched to any gene: 7. This CDR3 region has 16 residues. CDR3 sequence reads: CASSVRTSGSGDTQYF. For the CDR3, the DNA is TGTGCCAGCAGCGTCCGGACTAGCGGGAGTGGAGATACGCAGTATTTT. Looking up the rest from reference TRBV7-8 and TRBJ2-3 gives the full variable domain: GAGVSQSPRYKVAKRGQDVALRCDPISGHVSLFWYQQALGQGPEFLTYFQNEAQLDKSGLPSDRFFAERPEGSVSTLKIQRTQQEDSAVYLCASSVRTSGSGDTQYFGPGTRLTVL.

This chain connects TRBV11-3 to TRBJ2-1; perhaps D is TRBD1 or TRBD2 (5 bases each). Between the trimmed V and J ends, which lost 5 bases and 10 bases, there was a span of 21 bases. Germline V gene sequence: CDR1 SGHNT, CDR2 YENEEA. The CDR3 covers 15 residues. Written as DNA, the CDR3 is TGTGCCAGCAGCCCCGGAAGGGTGGGGGTACCGGAGCAGTTCTTC. Translating gives CASSPGRVGVPEQFF.

The rearrangement joins TRBV20-1 to TRBJ1-2; D is unclear. V was trimmed by 3 bases and J by 4 bases, leaving 6 bases between them. CDR1 is DFQATT and CDR2 is SNEGSKA in the germline V gene (reference sequence). The CDR3 spans 11 residues. CDR3 loop: CSASKSYGYTF. CDR3 nucleotide sequence: TGCAGTGCTAGTAAAAGCTATGGCTACACCTTC.

CDR3 sequence: CASSPQMNTEAFF. CDR3 nucleotides: TGTGCCAGCAGCCCCCAAATGAACACTGAAGCTTTCTTT. The V gene is TRBV6-6, the J gene TRBJ1-1, with D hard to call. Germline assignment: CDR1 MNHNY and CDR2 SVGAGI (reference sequence). The CDR3 has 13 amino acids. The V end was cut by 6 bases, the J end by 0 bases, with 8 bases between.

The chain links TRBV19 to TRBJ1-2; possibly TRBD1 for D (5 bases). CDR3 length: 15 residues. From germline, CDR1 is LNHDA and CDR2 SQIVND (reference sequence). V gave up 0 bases and J gave up 7 bases, with 15 bases separating them. The CDR3 reads CASSIDTQGGFGYTF. The CDR3 coding sequence is TGTGCCAGTAGTATAGATACTCAGGGCGGGTTTGGCTACACCTTC.

The sample holds a few counts of this clone. This chain joins TRBV19 and TRBJ1-5; no clear D gene. Germline loops: CDR1 LNHDA, CDR2 SQIVND (reference sequence). This CDR3 is built from 14 residues. Trimming removed 3 bases from V and 6 bases from J, with 12 bases in between. This chain's CDR3 is CASSIAPAGQPQHF. The CDR3 region has the DNA TGTGCCAGTAGTATCGCACCGGCGGGTCAGCCCCAGCATTTT.

V gene TRBV5-1 combines with J gene TRBJ2-3; 12 nucleotides line up with TRBD2. CDR1 SGHRS and CDR2 YFSETQ come from the germline V gene. Trimming removed 2 bases from V and 5 bases from J; junction bases left unmatched: 9. This CDR3 has 17 amino acids. The CDR3, as DNA: TGCGCCAGCAGCTTTCATGGACTAGCGGGATCCCTAGATACGCAGTATTTT. Translated: CASSFHGLAGSLDTQYF.

This clone was picked up a small number of times. The chain is built from TRBV4-2 and TRBJ2-6; weak D call: TRBD2 (5 bases). Germline V gene data show CDR1 as LGHNA and CDR2 as YNFKEQ. V shed 5 bases and J shed 1 base, with 18 bases lying between them. The CDR3 has 18 amino acids. The CDR3 region is CASSSQPLGGSGANVLTF. The CDR3 DNA sequence: TGTGCCAGCAGCTCCCAACCCCTAGGCGGGTCTGGGGCCAACGTCCTGACTTTC.

The CDR3 sequence: CSVDKNRGEDNEQFF. As DNA, the CDR3 is TGCAGCGTTGATAAGAACAGGGGAGAGGACAATGAGCAGTTCTTC. The chain employs TRBV29-1 and TRBJ2-1, with TRBD1 identical over 7 bases. From germline, CDR1 is SQVTM and CDR2 ANQGSEA. V trimming: 3 bases; J trimming: 5 bases; junction bases outside the gene matches: 10. The CDR3 loop spans 15 amino acids.

The chain couples TRBV11-2 to TRBJ2-7; D assignment may be TRBD1 or TRBD2 (5 bases each). Germline CDR1 reads SGHAT; CDR2 reads FQNNGV. The CDR3 loop spans 13 amino acids. The V end lost 0 bases, the J end lost 7 bases, and 10 bases lay between the germline ends. DNA for the CDR3: TGTGCCAGCAGCTTAGACCGAGGGGAGGAGCAGTACTTC. Its protein product is CASSLDRGEEQYF.

The chain's CDR3 is CSASTALLQFF. The CDR3 DNA sequence: TGCAGTGCTAGTACGGCTCTCCTACAGTTCTTC. The rearrangement joins TRBV20-1 to TRBJ2-1; no clear D. V dropped 3 bases and J dropped 13 bases, with 13 bases sitting between them. Germline V gene lookup returns CDR1 DFQATT and CDR2 SNEGSKA (reference sequence). There are 11 residues in the CDR3.

The chain carries TRBV15 and TRBJ2-7; 8 nucleotides line up with TRBD2. Germline V lookup: CDR1 LNHNV, CDR2 YYDKDF (reference sequence). There are 16 residues in the CDR3. The junction had 5 bases not matched to a gene; V was cut back by 0 bases and J by 1 base. The CDR3 protein is CATSRDFGGASYEQYF. As DNA, the CDR3 is TGTGCCACCAGCAGAGATTTCGGGGGGGCGTCCTACGAGCAGTACTTC.

The V and J genes are TRBV7-2 and TRBJ2-5, with 9 bases identical to TRBD2. Trimming cost V 1 base and J 4 bases; bases outside gene matches: 10. The CDR3 has 17 residues. The germline gives CDR1 SGHTA, CDR2 FQGNSA. The CDR3 protein is CASSLGVAGVSSETQYF. In DNA form, the CDR3 reads TGTGCCAGCAGCTTAGGAGTAGCGGGAGTGTCCTCAGAGACCCAGTACTTC.

The rearrangement links TRBV7-7 to TRBJ2-7; TRBD1 matches 7 bases. This CDR3 has 13 amino acids. Germline V gives CDR1 SSHAT, CDR2 FNYEAQ (reference sequence). V shed 6 bases, J shed 1 base, and the junction held 3 bases outside the gene matches. The CDR3 DNA reads TGTGCCAGCAGTCAACAGGGGTCCTACGAGCAGTACTTC. It codes for CASSQQGSYEQYF.

The chain is built from TRBV7-8 and TRBJ2-3; 15 bases map to TRBD2. The CDR3 is 15 residues long. Germline V lookup: CDR1 SGHVS, CDR2 FQNEAQ. V shed 6 bases, J shed 5 bases, and the junction held 3 bases outside the gene matches. The CDR3 spells CASRPGLAGGDTQYF. In DNA form, the CDR3 reads TGTGCCAGCAGACCGGGACTAGCGGGAGGAGATACGCAGTATTTT.